Reported below is one T cell receptor (beta chain). The antigen is undetermined. These data belong to a study of cytomegalovirus exposure and HLA in healthy donors. Regarding the study as a whole: The listing of fewer than 200 TCR beta chains classed them as cytomegalovirus-associated.

Both 60 Vbeta primers and 13 Jbeta primers went into the PCR. Sequencing used immunoSEQ multiplex PCR; TCRdb keeps in-frame clones, though not all of them. The table records fewer than 110,000 clones, roughly 66% of them present only once. The sequenced sample was PBMCs. The receptor comes from a woman in her fifties or sixties in good health and CMV-seronegative.

The CDR3 DNA follows: TGTGCCAGCTCACTTCCGCCGGGACAGGCGGGGTACGAGCAGTACTTC. Residues: CASSLPPGQAGYEQYF. The J gene is TRBJ2-7, the V gene TRBV18, with TRBD1 matching over 8 bases. The length of the CDR3 is 16 residues. V trimming: 4 bases; J trimming: 4 bases; junction bases outside the gene matches: 12. Germline assignment: CDR1 KGHSH and CDR2 LQKENI.